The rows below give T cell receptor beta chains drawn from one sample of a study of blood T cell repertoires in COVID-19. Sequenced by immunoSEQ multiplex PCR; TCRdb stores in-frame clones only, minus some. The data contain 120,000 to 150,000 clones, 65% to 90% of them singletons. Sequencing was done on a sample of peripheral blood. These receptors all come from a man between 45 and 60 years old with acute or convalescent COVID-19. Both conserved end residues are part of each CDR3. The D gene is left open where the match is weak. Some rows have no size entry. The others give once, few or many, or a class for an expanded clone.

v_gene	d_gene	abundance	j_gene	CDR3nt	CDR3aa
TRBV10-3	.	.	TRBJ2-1	TGTGCCATCAGCAGGGGTAATGAGCAGTTCTTC	CAISRGNEQFF
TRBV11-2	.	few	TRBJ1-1	TGTGCCAGCAGCTTAGGGGGCGAGTATTCTGAAGCTTTCTTT	CASSLGGEYSEAFF
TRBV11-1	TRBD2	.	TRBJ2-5	TGTGCCAGCAGCCCAATGGGACTAGCGGGAGGAGAGACCCAGTACTTC	CASSPMGLAGGETQYF
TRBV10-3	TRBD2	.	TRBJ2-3	TGTGCCATCAATACCGGGACTAGCGGGAGCACAGATACGCAGTATTTT	CAINTGTSGSTDTQYF
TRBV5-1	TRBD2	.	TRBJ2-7	TGCGCCAGCAGCCCGATAGCGGGGGAGGGGTACGAGCAGTACTTC	CASSPIAGEGYEQYF
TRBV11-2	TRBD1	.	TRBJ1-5	TGTGCCAGCAGCCTCATTTCGGGGACAGCTAATCAGCCCCAGCATTTT	CASSLISGTANQPQHF
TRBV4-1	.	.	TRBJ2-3	TGCGCCAGCAGCCAAGATCGGACTAACCGGAAAGATACGCAGTATTTT	CASSQDRTNRKDTQYF
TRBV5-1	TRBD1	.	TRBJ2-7	TGCGCCAGCACCCCCAGGGACAGACCCTACGAGCAGTACTTC	CASTPRDRPYEQYF
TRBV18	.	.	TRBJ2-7	TGTGCCAGCTCACCACAAGACAGCAGCTCCTACGAGCAGTACTTC	CASSPQDSSSYEQYF
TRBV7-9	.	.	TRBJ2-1	TGTGCCAGCAGCTTAGCCGGGCAGGGCCACAATGAGCAGTTCTTC	CASSLAGQGHNEQFF
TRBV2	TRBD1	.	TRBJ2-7	TGTGCCAGCATTTACCGGGACAGGGACTACGAGCAGTACTTC	CASIYRDRDYEQYF
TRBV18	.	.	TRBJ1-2	TGTGCCAGCTCACCAGGTCGAGTCGGCTATGGCTACACCTTC	CASSPGRVGYGYTF
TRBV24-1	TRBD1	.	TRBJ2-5	TGTGCCACCAGTGATACCGGGACAGCTTCGGAGACCCAGTACTTC	CATSDTGTASETQYF
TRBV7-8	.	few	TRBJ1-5	TGTGCCAGCAGCTTTAGTAGTGAGGATCAGCCCCAGCATTTT	CASSFSSEDQPQHF
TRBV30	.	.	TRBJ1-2	TGTGCCTGGGACCGGGACTCTAGGGGCTACACCTTC	CAWDRDSRGYTF
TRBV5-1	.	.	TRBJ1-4	TGCGCCAGCAGCTTGGGCCAGGGGAATGAAAAACTGTTTTTT	CASSLGQGNEKLFF
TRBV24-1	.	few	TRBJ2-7	TGTGCCACCAGTGAGCCCCCTCCATACAGGGTGGGTACCTACGAGCAGTACTTC	CATSEPPPYRVGTYEQYF
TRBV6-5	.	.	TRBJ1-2	TGTGCCAGCAGTCTCAGGGTGGTGGGCTATGGCTACACCTTC	CASSLRVVGYGYTF